One and the same sample provided the 6 T cell receptor beta chains below, sequenced in a study of T cell responses to AZD1222 COVID-19 vaccine (dated by TCRdb to the early 2020s). The sample's time point, from its label and the paper: about 28 days (+/-7) after the second vaccine dose. The library was prepared using the immunoSEQ multiplex PCR assay. The clones in this table, taken by TCRdb from immuneACCESS, are in-frame only. Not every clone is retained; where verified, under half of the shortfall comes from an unresolved V gene, and the cause of the rest is unknown. This sample is represented by some 93,000 clones; roughly 90% of them were singletons. The ten top clones hold around 10% of the sample. This material consisted of peripheral blood, taken 28 days after the second AZD1222 dose. The source of these receptors is an adult who received the AZD1222 COVID-19 vaccine.

This rearrangement joins TRBV29-1 to TRBJ1-4, with D hard to call. CDR1 is SQVTM and CDR2 is ANQGSEA in the germline V gene. This CDR3 is built from 14 residues. The V end lost 3 bases, the J end lost 0 bases, and 8 bases lay between the germline ends. The CDR3: CSVDGIPTNEKLFF. Written as DNA, the CDR3 is TGCAGCGTTGACGGGATCCCAACTAATGAAAAACTGTTTTTT.

This clone has only a few counts. The genes are TRBV6-1 and TRBJ1-3; possible D gene TRBD1, 6 bases. From germline, CDR1 is MNHNS and CDR2 SASEGT. The CDR3 has 13 amino acids. Trimming pared 6 bases from V and 3 bases from J, leaving 9 bases between. Written as DNA, the CDR3 is TGTGCCAGCAGCAGGGACATTGGAAACACCATATATTTT. This translates into CASSRDIGNTIYF.

Only one count was recorded for this clone. Sequence at one end of the junction differs from germline and may be a read error. V usage is TRBV3-1 (or the pseudogene TRBV3-2) and J usage is TRBJ2-2; D is unresolved. This CDR3 comprises 13 residues. Germline CDR1 LGHDT, CDR2 YNNKEL (reference sequence). In DNA, the CDR3 is TGTGCCAGCACCCCCCTGAACAGCGGGGAGCTGTTTTTT. It yields the protein CASTPLNSGELFF.

This rearrangement joins TRBV2 to TRBJ1-1, with no clear D. The CDR3 has 12 amino acids. The V end lost 8 bases, the J end lost 0 bases, and 7 bases lay between the germline ends. In germline, CDR1 is SNHLY, CDR2 FYNNEI. The CDR3: CASSGVNTEAFF. The CDR3 DNA sequence: TGTGCCAGCTCTGGGGTGAACACTGAAGCTTTCTTT.

This clone was found once. The chain combines TRBV29-1 with TRBJ1-2, with D possibly TRBD1 on 6 matching bases. The V end lost 7 bases, the J end lost 8 bases, and 17 bases lay between the germline ends. The CDR3 contains 12 residues. CDR1 is SQVTM and CDR2 is ANQGSEA in the germline V gene. The CDR3 region is CSALRGAEGYTF. In DNA, the CDR3 is TGCAGCGCCCTCAGGGGCGCGGAAGGCTACACCTTC.

This chain joins TRBV5-1 and TRBJ2-2; D assignment may be TRBD1 or TRBD2 (6 bases each). Trimming shortened V by 3 bases and J by 4 bases, and 13 bases separated the two germline ends. Looked up from germline, CDR1 is SGHRS and CDR2 is YFSETQ. CDR3 length: 15 residues. The CDR3 DNA follows: TGCGCCAGCAGCTCCATAGGGGGGCGCACCGGGGAGCTGTTTTTT. Translation: CASSSIGGRTGELFF.